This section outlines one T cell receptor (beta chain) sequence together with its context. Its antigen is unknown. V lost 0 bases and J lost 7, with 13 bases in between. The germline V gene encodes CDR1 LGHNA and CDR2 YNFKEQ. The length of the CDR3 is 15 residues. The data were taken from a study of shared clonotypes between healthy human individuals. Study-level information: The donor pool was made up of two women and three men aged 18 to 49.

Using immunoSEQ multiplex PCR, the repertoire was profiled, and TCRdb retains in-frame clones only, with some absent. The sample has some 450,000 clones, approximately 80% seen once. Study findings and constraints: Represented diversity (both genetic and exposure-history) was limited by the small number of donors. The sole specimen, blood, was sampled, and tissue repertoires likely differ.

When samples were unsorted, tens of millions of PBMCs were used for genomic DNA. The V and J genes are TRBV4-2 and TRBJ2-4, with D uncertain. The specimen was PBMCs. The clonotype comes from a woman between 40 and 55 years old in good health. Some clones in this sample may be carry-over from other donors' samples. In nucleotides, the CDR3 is TGTGCCAGCAGCCAAGATCGCACCTTCGGGAACATTCAGTACTTC. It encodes CASSQDRTFGNIQYF.